The clone carrying this T cell receptor beta chain was seen ten or more times. These data come from a study of regulatory T cells in long-lasting Graves disease. As to time point: newly diagnosed GD, antithyroid drugs for less than 3 months. PBMC RNA served as the TCR library source. Relying on iRepertoire HTBI primers and Arm-PCR of CDR3 regions, the team built TCR beta libraries. TCRdb processed the multiplex PCR reads anew with MiXCR; each CDR3 protein has one entry. The repertoire holds hundreds of thousands of distinct CDR3 sequences, with roughly 15% as singletons. These same records also appear under a second study, on T cells in Graves' hyperthyroidism and ophthalmopathy. From that report: Diagnoses used clinical symptoms, serum thyroxine and TRAb, thyroid ultrasound and orbital computed tomography. TCR CDR3 underwent first-round RT-PCR with the HTBI primer set.

The sequencing used peripheral blood mononuclear cells (PBMCs), collected at new diagnosis, from a patient treated with antithyroid drugs. This receptor was identified in a woman in her 30s with Graves disease.

The CDR3 region is CASSSQTGGGYEQYF. Written as DNA, the CDR3 is TGTGCCAGCAGTTCCCAGACAGGGGGAGGCTACGAGCAGTACTTC. The chain is built from TRBV27 and TRBJ2-7, with 9 bases that match TRBD1. Germline-derived CDR1 and CDR2 are MNHEY and SMNVEV (reference sequence). V shed 4 bases, J shed 3 bases, and the junction held 7 bases outside the gene matches. The CDR3 length is 15 residues.